This is a list of T cell receptor beta chains from one sample in a study of T-cell memory formation after mild COVID-19. TCRdb passed the 5' RACE reads through MiXCR, listing each CDR3 protein once. The data contain hundreds of thousands of distinct CDR3 sequences, approximately 23% of them singletons. Sequencing used PBMCs or a T cell subset sorted from them (not recorded which). The receptors here all came from an adult woman who had mild COVID-19 (a few samples of this study predate the infection). Cell type and time point are not known. CDR3s include the opening cysteine and the closing phenylalanine or tryptophan. Fields, in order: CDR3 length, V gene, clone size, D gene, J gene, CDR3 protein, CDR3 DNA. A D gene is named only where the DNA matches it firmly. Some rows have no size entry. The others give once, few or many, or a class for an expanded clone.

15	TRBV14	many	-	TRBJ2-1	CASRSGASSYNEQFF	TGTGCCAGCAGGTCGGGGGCCAGCTCCTACAATGAGCAGTTCTTC
16	TRBV10-3	-	TRBD2	TRBJ2-5	CAIGTSGGTKQETQYF	TGTGCCATTGGGACTAGCGGGGGGACTAAACAAGAGACCCAGTACTTC
15	TRBV5-6	few	TRBD2	TRBJ2-5	CASSLDLAGKETQYF	TGTGCCAGCAGCTTGGACCTAGCGGGAAAAGAGACCCAGTACTTC
14	TRBV20-1	-	TRBD1	TRBJ2-1	CSATGTGVGDEQFF	TGCAGTGCCACCGGGACAGGGGTTGGAGATGAGCAGTTCTTC
14	TRBV7-8	-	-	TRBJ2-2	CASSLGRLSGELFF	TGTGCCAGCAGCTTAGGTCGGTTATCCGGGGAGCTGTTTTTT
13	TRBV20-1	few	-	TRBJ1-1	CSARVRLNTEAFF	TGCAGTGCTAGAGTACGGTTGAACACTGAAGCTTTCTTT
15	TRBV6-2/TRBV6-3	few	TRBD1	TRBJ2-1	CASTGDRGSYNEQFF	TGTGCCAGCACCGGGGACAGGGGGTCCTACAATGAGCAGTTCTTC
15	TRBV5-1	few	-	TRBJ2-5	CASSLALTGQETQYF	TGCGCCAGCAGCTTGGCCCTAACGGGCCAAGAGACCCAGTACTTC
12	TRBV7-9	few	-	TRBJ2-3	CASSPTGNTQYF	TGTGCCAGCAGCCCCACAGGGAATACGCAGTATTTT
14	TRBV19	-	TRBD1	TRBJ1-4	CASSDDYRGEKLFF	TGTGCCAGTAGTGACGATTACAGGGGTGAAAAACTGTTTTTT
13	TRBV7-2	-	-	TRBJ1-6	CASSLHRDSPLHF	TGTGCCAGCAGCCTACACAGGGATTCACCCCTCCACTTT
13	TRBV2	-	-	TRBJ2-3	CASSYQSTDTQYF	TGTGCCAGCAGTTACCAGAGCACAGATACGCAGTATTTT
12	TRBV5-5	few	-	TRBJ2-5	CASSFFPETQYF	TGTGCCAGCAGCTTTTTTCCAGAGACCCAGTACTTC
14	TRBV7-9	-	-	TRBJ1-2	CASSRSDSNYGYTF	TGTGCCAGCAGCCGATCCGATTCTAACTATGGCTACACCTTC
13	TRBV7-9	-	-	TRBJ1-2	CASSLVIHYGYTF	TGTGCCAGCAGCTTAGTCATACACTATGGCTACACCTTC
15	TRBV20-1	few	TRBD2	TRBJ2-3	CSARTGTSGADTQYF	TGCAGTGCTAGAACCGGGACTAGCGGAGCAGATACGCAGTATTTT
15	TRBV20-1	-	TRBD2	TRBJ2-7	CSARDHSGSLFEQYF	TGCAGTGCTAGAGATCACAGCGGGAGCTTGTTCGAGCAGTACTTC
14	TRBV25-1	-	TRBD1	TRBJ2-7	CASSVPGQGYEQYF	TGTGCCAGCAGTGTTCCGGGACAGGGCTACGAGCAGTACTTC
11	TRBV7-9	few	-	TRBJ1-1	CASSFPGEAFF	TGTGCCAGCAGCTTTCCCGGAGAAGCTTTCTTT
17	TRBV14	-	TRBD2	TRBJ2-3	CASSQEQGLAGVDTQYF	TGTGCCAGCAGCCAAGAACAAGGACTAGCGGGAGTAGATACGCAGTATTTT
17	TRBV6-2/TRBV6-3	few	-	TRBJ2-2	CASTDDPGTPGTGELFF	TGTGCCAGCACCGACGATCCCGGGACCCCCGGCACCGGGGAGCTGTTTTTT
14	TRBV6-5	-	-	TRBJ1-1	CASSYGGRTGEAFF	TGTGCCAGCAGTTACGGGGGGCGCACGGGTGAAGCTTTCTTT
13	TRBV9	-	-	TRBJ1-1	CASSAGTSTEAFF	TGTGCCAGCAGCGCTGGGACCAGCACTGAAGCTTTCTTT
14	TRBV6-2/TRBV6-3	few	-	TRBJ1-2	CASSLLTGGYGYTF	TGTGCCAGCAGTCTCCTGACAGGAGGCTATGGCTACACCTTC
15	TRBV10-2	-	TRBD1	TRBJ2-2	CASRDGTGYTGELFF	TGCGCCAGCAGAGACGGGACAGGCTACACCGGGGAGCTGTTTTTT
15	TRBV20-1	-	-	TRBJ1-1	CSAKRSFRMNTEAFF	TGCAGTGCTAAGCGAAGTTTTCGGATGAACACTGAAGCTTTCTTT
13	TRBV19	few	TRBD2	TRBJ2-1	CASSMREVGEQFF	TGTGCCAGTAGTATGCGGGAGGTGGGTGAGCAGTTCTTC
13	TRBV30	few	-	TRBJ1-6	CAWSLWRGSPLHF	TGTGCCTGGAGCCTCTGGAGGGGTTCACCCCTCCACTTT
15	TRBV7-3	few	TRBD2	TRBJ2-2	CASSRSGGNTGELFF	TGTGCCAGCAGCCGTAGCGGGGGCAACACCGGGGAGCTGTTTTTT
15	TRBV24-1	few	-	TRBJ2-5	CATSDFGVTKETQYF	TGTGCCACCAGTGATTTTGGGGTCACCAAAGAGACCCAGTACTTC
23	TRBV7-2	few	TRBD1	TRBJ1-1	CASSLANHHIIGTGYVEATEAFF	TGTGCCAGCAGCTTAGCCAACCACCACATTATCGGGACAGGGTACGTTGAGGCCACTGAAGCTTTCTTT
13	TRBV3-1	few	-	TRBJ2-5	CASSQDSSETQYF	TGTGCCAGCAGCCAAGATTCGAGTGAGACCCAGTACTTC
12	TRBV12-3/TRBV12-4	many	-	TRBJ2-2	CASNGGPGELFF	TGTGCCAGCAATGGGGGGCCCGGGGAGCTGTTTTTT
14	TRBV6-6	few	-	TRBJ1-5	CASSYDGGSQPQHF	TGTGCCAGCAGTTACGATGGGGGGAGTCAGCCCCAGCATTTT
14	TRBV12-3/TRBV12-4	few	-	TRBJ2-1	CASSPGTLLNEQFF	TGTGCCAGCAGCCCCGGGACTCTCTTGAATGAGCAGTTCTTC
15	TRBV15	-	-	TRBJ2-7	CATSSGRSNSYEQYF	TGTGCCACCAGCAGTGGCAGATCCAACTCCTACGAGCAGTACTTC
16	TRBV12-3/TRBV12-4	-	TRBD2	TRBJ2-3	CASSRGGTSGIDTQYF	TGTGCCAGCAGTAGGGGGGGGACTAGCGGTATTGATACGCAGTATTTT
17	TRBV4-3	few	-	TRBJ2-3	CASSQDVDFRSTDTQYF	TGCGCCAGCAGCCAAGATGTGGATTTTCGTTCCACAGATACGCAGTATTTT
15	TRBV12-3/TRBV12-4	-	-	TRBJ2-7	CASSSERAFSYEQYF	TGTGCCAGCAGTTCGGAGCGGGCATTCTCCTACGAGCAGTACTTC
15	TRBV5-1	-	-	TRBJ2-2	CASKSGTANTGELFF	TGCGCCAGCAAATCCGGGACGGCGAACACCGGGGAGCTGTTTTTT